This T cell receptor (beta chain) stems from a study of T cell responses to AZD1222 COVID-19 vaccine. General study points: Nearly half of unique spike-specific TCRs reportedly avoided B.1.351 and B.1.1.7 mutated regions.

TCRdb keeps only in-frame clones here, not all; method: immunoSEQ multiplex PCR. Here the sample spans 100,000 to 110,000 clones, more than 75% being singletons. This CDR3 contains 15 residues. The germline gives CDR1 SGDLS, CDR2 YYNGEE. After removal of 3 bases from V and 4 bases from J, the junction contained 5 bases not matched to a gene. Concerning this clone: Its antigen is not known.

This material consisted of peripheral blood, taken on day 0 of MenACWY control vaccination. The J gene is TRBJ2-2, the V gene TRBV9, with 8 nucleotides matching TRBD1. This sequence was found in an adult in good health. The CDR3 DNA is TGTGCCAGCAGCGCGGGGACAGGTCGCACCGGGGAGCTGTTTTTT. This encodes CASSAGTGRTGELFF.